This note documents a single TCR beta chain sequence. 13 Jbeta primers and 60 Vbeta primers were used for the PCR. Assay: immunoSEQ multiplex PCR; the TCRdb copy retains only in-frame clones and omits some. The sample carries 150,000 to 200,000 clones, roughly 80% recorded once. The V gene lost 2 bases and the J gene lost 0 bases, with 11 bases spanning the gap. Per the germline V gene, CDR1 is MNHEY and CDR2 is SMNVEV (reference sequence). The CDR3 length is 16 residues. The sample originates from a study of cytomegalovirus exposure and HLA in healthy donors. The chain links TRBV27 to TRBJ2-1; D is possibly TRBD2 (6 bases). The sample taken for sequencing was PBMCs. The receptor comes from a girl aged 5 to 17 in good health and CMV-seropositive. The CDR3 region is CASSLPAGNSYNEQFF. CDR3 sequence (DNA): TGTGCCAGCAGTTTACCGGCGGGAAACTCCTACAATGAGCAGTTCTTC.